Below are 28 T cell receptor beta chains sequenced from a single sample in a study of blood T cell repertoires in COVID-19. Profiling relied on immunoSEQ multiplex PCR, and the TCRdb table lists in-frame clones only, not all of them. The table records around 450,000 clones, 90% of them present only once. The source material was PBMCs or T cells enriched from blood (not recorded which). These receptors came from a man aged 18 to 30 who had recovered from COVID-19.

The chain has TRBV15 and TRBJ1-5, with TRBD1 matching over 9 bases. Germline CDR1 and CDR2: LNHNV and YYDKDF (reference sequence). J lost 1 base, V lost 7 bases, and 5 bases had no gene match. There are 15 residues in the CDR3. CDR3 in amino acids: CATNRDRASNQPQHF. The CDR3 DNA sequence: TGTGCCACCAACCGGGACAGGGCCAGCAATCAGCCCCAGCATTTT.

The CDR3 DNA follows: TGTGCCAGCAGTTACGGGGCCGGGACTATGTTCAATGAGCAGTTCTTC. This translates into CASSYGAGTMFNEQFF. The V and J genes are TRBV6-5 and TRBJ2-1; 7 bases are shared with TRBD2. The CDR3 is 16 residues long. Looked up from germline, CDR1 is MNHEY and CDR2 is SVGAGI. J was trimmed by 6 bases and V by 2 bases; bases with no gene match: 10.

The chain couples TRBV3-1 (or the pseudogene TRBV3-2) to TRBJ1-2; 7 bases agree with TRBD1. J was trimmed by 5 bases and V by 4 bases; bases with no gene match: 4. CDR1 is LGHDT and CDR2 is YNNKEL in the germline V gene (reference sequence). The CDR3 totals 13 residues. DNA for the CDR3: TGTGCCAGCAGCCTGGGACAGATGTATGGCTACACCTTC. The encoded protein is CASSLGQMYGYTF.

This sequence joins TRBV6-5 and TRBJ2-7; D ambiguous. The CDR3 length is 13 residues. The V gene lost 7 bases and the J gene lost 3 bases, with 13 bases spanning the gap. From germline, CDR1 is MNHEY and CDR2 SVGAGI. The CDR3: CASNPPGSYEQYF. In nucleotides, the CDR3 is TGTGCCAGCAATCCCCCCGGTAGCTACGAGCAGTACTTC.

V gene TRBV27 combines with J gene TRBJ2-5, with D possibly matching TRBD1 (6 bases). V lost 11 bases to trimming and J lost 2 bases, with 12 bases between them. CDR1 and CDR2 (germline): MNHEY, SMNVEV (reference sequence). This CDR3 is built from 12 residues. The CDR3: CASRGLQETQYF. In DNA, the CDR3 is TGTGCCTCCAGGGGATTACAAGAGACCCAGTACTTC.

The chain joins TRBV7-3 to TRBJ2-7; 7 bases are shared with TRBD1. This CDR3 spans 13 amino acids. J lost 1 base, V lost 5 bases, and 2 bases had no gene match. Germline V gene lookup returns CDR1 SGHTA and CDR2 FQGTGA. CDR3 sequence reads: CASSPTGSYEQYF. DNA of the CDR3: TGTGCCAGCAGCCCGACAGGGTCCTACGAGCAGTACTTC. The variable domain in full, with the rest retrieved from reference TRBV7-3 and TRBJ2-7, is GAGVSQTPSNKVTEKGKYVELRCDPISGHTALYWYRQSLGQGPEFLIYFQGTGAADDSGLPNDRFFAVRPEGSVSTLKIQRTERGDSAVYLCASSPTGSYEQYFGPGTRLTVT.

Comment on this clone: Distinct nucleotide sequences in the sample also encode this CDR3. V usage is TRBV14 and J usage is TRBJ2-1; 8 bases map to TRBD2. The J segment lost 10 bases and the V segment lost 0 bases, leaving 2 bases of the junction unmatched. CDR3 length: 13 amino acids. Germline V gene data show CDR1 as SGHDN and CDR2 as FVKESK. The CDR3, as DNA: TGTGCCAGCAGCCAAGACTTAGCGGGAGAGCAGTTCTTC. It encodes CASSQDLAGEQFF.

The chain combines TRBV5-1 with TRBJ2-5; D is uncertain. Trimming took 3 bases from V and 5 from J, leaving 14 bases between them. Germline values: CDR1 SGHRS, CDR2 YFSETQ. The CDR3 has 14 amino acids. CDR3 nucleotides: TGCGCCAGCAGCTCCGGGTCGTTTTCCGAGACCCAGTACTTC. This translates into CASSSGSFSETQYF.

CDR3 nucleotides: TGCGCCAGCAGCTTGAGTAGTCACGAGCAGTACTTC. This gives the protein CASSLSSHEQYF. The J gene is TRBJ2-7, the V gene TRBV5-1; D unclear. The ends were cut back, 1 base at V and 5 bases at J, with 7 bases in the middle. Per the germline V gene, CDR1 is SGHRS and CDR2 is YFSETQ. The CDR3 is 12 amino acids.

This clone has a single count. The chain carries TRBV7-3 and TRBJ2-1, with a possible D match to TRBD2 (6 bases). The CDR3 is 16 amino acids. The V end was cut by 5 bases, the J end by 4 bases, with 18 bases between. Germline lookup yields CDR1 SGHTA and CDR2 FQGTGA. CDR3 in amino acids: CASSAAGTPRYNEQFF. DNA of the CDR3: TGTGCCAGCAGCGCCGCCGGGACTCCAAGGTACAATGAGCAGTTCTTC.

The V and J genes are TRBV3-1 (or the pseudogene TRBV3-2) and TRBJ2-2; TRBD2 might be the D (6 bases). Trimming pared 11 bases from V and 4 bases from J, leaving 17 bases between. The CDR3 length is 14 residues. Germline assignment: CDR1 LGHDT and CDR2 YNNKEL (reference sequence). In DNA, the CDR3 is TGTGCCGCGGCCGGCGGGGACGTCACCGGGGAGCTGTTTTTT. Its protein is CAAAGGDVTGELFF.

V usage is TRBV27 and J usage is TRBJ1-2; D is ambiguous. V gave up 10 bases and J gave up 8 bases, with 17 bases separating them. The germline V gene encodes CDR1 MNHEY and CDR2 SMNVEV (reference sequence). This CDR3 spans 12 amino acids. In DNA form, the CDR3 reads TGTGCCACCGCCGGGCGGGAGTTGGGCTACACCTTC. Protein: CATAGRELGYTF.

J is TRBJ2-5 and V is TRBV7-9, with 8 nucleotides matching TRBD2. Germline lookup yields CDR1 SEHNR and CDR2 FQNEAQ (reference sequence). The CDR3 sequence is 14 residues long. Trimming removed 5 bases from V and 3 bases from J; junction bases left unmatched: 5. DNA of the CDR3: TGTGCCAGCAGCATATTAGCGGGGAAAGAGACCCAGTACTTC. Its translation: CASSILAGKETQYF.

This chain uses TRBV7-9 with TRBJ1-1; 7 nucleotides line up with TRBD1. Trimming cost V 5 bases and J 5 bases; bases outside gene matches: 11. The length of the CDR3 is 15 residues. The germline V gene encodes CDR1 SEHNR and CDR2 FQNEAQ (reference sequence). The CDR3, as DNA: TGTGCCAGCAGCCCCTTGAAGAGGGGGCATACTGAAGCTTTCTTT. It is translated as CASSPLKRGHTEAFF.

J is TRBJ1-4 and V is TRBV4-1; the match to TRBD1 covers 9 bases. Germline CDR1 and CDR2: MGHRA and YSYEKL. V gave up 5 bases and J gave up 5 bases; unmatched junction bases: 6. This CDR3 has 15 amino acids. The CDR3 DNA reads as TGCGCCAGCAGCGATACCGGGACAGGGAATGAAAAACTGTTTTTT. Its protein is CASSDTGTGNEKLFF.

The rearrangement links TRBV14 to TRBJ2-7; perhaps TRBD1 as D (6 bases). Trimming pared 4 bases from V and 6 bases from J, leaving 13 bases between. CDR3 length: 13 amino acids. CDR1 and CDR2 (germline): SGHDN, FVKESK. The CDR3 bases are TGTGCCAGCAGCCGCGGACAGACAAGCGAGCAGTACTTC. Protein: CASSRGQTSEQYF.

The chain links TRBV27 to TRBJ2-1, with 10 bases lining up with TRBD2. Germline V gene sequence: CDR1 MNHEY, CDR2 SMNVEV (reference sequence). The CDR3 runs 15 residues. With 2 bases clipped from V and 6 bases from J, the junction kept 4 bases outside the gene matches. The CDR3 region is CASSLRLAGLNEQFF. The CDR3 region has the DNA TGTGCCAGCAGTTTACGACTAGCGGGCCTCAATGAGCAGTTCTTC.

The chain joins TRBV13 to TRBJ2-3; weak D call: TRBD2 (6 bases). Between the trimmed V and J ends, which lost 4 bases and 3 bases, there was a span of 17 bases. Germline V lookup: CDR1 PRHDT, CDR2 FYEKMQ (reference sequence). This CDR3 is built from 16 residues. Written as DNA, the CDR3 is TGTGCCAGCAGCTCAAGGACGCCAGGGAGGACAGATACGCAGTATTTT. Protein sequence: CASSSRTPGRTDTQYF. The full variable domain, in which reference TRBV13 and TRBJ2-3 provide the parts outside the CDR3, is AAGVIQSPRHLIKEKRETATLKCYPIPRHDTVYWYQQGPGQDPQFLISFYEKMQSDKGSIPDRFSAQQFSDYHSELNMSSLELGDSALYFCASSSRTPGRTDTQYFGPGTRLTVL.

This clone was found a few times. The V gene is TRBV5-4, the J gene TRBJ1-6, with D unclear. The V end was cut by 1 base, the J end by 11 bases, with 10 bases between. The CDR3 runs to 13 residues. Germline V lookup: CDR1 SGHNT, CDR2 YYREEE (reference sequence). DNA of the CDR3: TGTGCCAGCAGCTTGTCGGGAAACCCACCCCTCCACTTT. Translated: CASSLSGNPPLHF.

This chain links TRBV2 with TRBJ1-2; a possible D gene is TRBD1 (5 bases). V was pared by 0 bases and J by 4 bases, with 12 bases between. The V gene's germline CDR1 is SNHLY and CDR2 FYNNEI. The CDR3 contains 15 residues. The CDR3 bases are TGTGCCAGCAGTGAAGCCGTACAGGCCCCCTATGGCTACACCTTC. It encodes CASSEAVQAPYGYTF.

The J gene is TRBJ1-3, the V gene TRBV4-1, with TRBD1 matching 7 bases. CDR3 size: 20 residues. Per the germline V gene, CDR1 is MGHRA and CDR2 is YSYEKL. V was clipped by 0 bases and J by 0 bases; unmatched bases: 14. CDR3 nucleotides: TGCGCCAGCAGCCAAGATACGCTCCTCCGGGACAGCGTCTCTGGAAACACCATATATTTT. The encoded protein is CASSQDTLLRDSVSGNTIYF.

This chain connects TRBV5-1 to TRBJ2-7, with 9 nucleotides matching TRBD1. The length of the CDR3 is 15 residues. The germline V gene has CDR1 SGHRS and CDR2 YFSETQ. V lost 3 bases and J lost 2; bases outside the gene matches: 6. CDR3 coding DNA: TGCGCCAGCAGCTGGGGACAGGGTGAGACCTACGAGCAGTACTTC. Protein product: CASSWGQGETYEQYF.

V usage is TRBV3-1 (or the pseudogene TRBV3-2) and J usage is TRBJ2-6; D is undetermined. Trimming left V 5 bases short and J 0 bases short, with 14 bases between. Germline CDR1 LGHDT, CDR2 YNNKEL (reference sequence). This CDR3 region has 17 residues. CDR3 DNA sequence: TGTGCCAGCAGCTCCCTTTTAACGGGCTCTGGGGCCAACGTCCTGACTTTC. This translates into CASSSLLTGSGANVLTF.

The chain employs TRBV7-3 and TRBJ2-1; a weak D match, TRBD2 (5 bases). Germline V CDR1 and CDR2: SGHTA, FQGTGA. The V and J ends lost 5 bases and 9 bases respectively, with 14 bases between them. This CDR3 contains 13 residues. The CDR3 sequence is CASSPVGEGEQFF. CDR3 DNA: TGTGCCAGCAGCCCCGTTGGAGAGGGTGAGCAGTTCTTC.

The J gene is TRBJ2-3, the V gene TRBV19, with D maybe TRBD1 (5 bases). The CDR3 has 14 residues. V lost 4 bases to trimming and J lost 2 bases, with 10 bases between them. CDR1 and CDR2 from the germline V gene are LNHDA and SQIVND (reference sequence). Here the CDR3 DNA reads TGTGCCAGTAGTAACACAGGTTTCACAGATACGCAGTATTTT. Amino acid sequence: CASSNTGFTDTQYF. Full variable domain (remainder filled in from reference TRBV19 and TRBJ2-3): DGGITQSPKYLFRKEGQNVTLSCEQNLNHDAMYWYRQDPGQGLRLIYYSQIVNDFQKGDIAEGYSVSREKKESFPLTVTSAQKNPTAFYLCASSNTGFTDTQYFGPGTRLTVL.

The chain recombines TRBV12-3 or TRBV12-4 with TRBJ1-5; D unclear. The V end lost 3 bases, the J end lost 3 bases, and 6 bases lay between the germline ends. The CDR3 runs to 13 residues. The CDR3 is CASSFQDNQPQHF. The CDR3 nucleotides read TGTGCCAGCAGTTTCCAGGACAATCAGCCCCAGCATTTT.

This sequence joins TRBV6-2 or TRBV6-3 and TRBJ2-7; tentatively, D is TRBD1 (6 bases). Trimming took off 4 bases at V and 9 bases at J, with 10 bases between the two ends. The CDR3 spans 11 residues. The V gene's germline CDR1 is MNHEY and CDR2 SVGEGT. The CDR3 DNA is TGTGCCAGCAGTTGGGGGCCGGGGCAGTACTTC. Residues: CASSWGPGQYF.

This chain links TRBV14 with TRBJ2-6, with D uncertain. The length of the CDR3 is 15 residues. The V and J ends lost 3 bases and 1 base respectively, with 7 bases between them. CDR1 SGHDN and CDR2 FVKESK come from the germline V gene. The DNA for the CDR3 is TGTGCCAGCAGCCACGCGCTTTCTGGGGCCAACGTCCTGACTTTC. This gives the protein CASSHALSGANVLTF.